This TCR beta chain emerged from a study of regulatory T cells in long-lasting Graves disease. The study's findings and limits: Persistent Graves' patients showed less TCR diversity than newly diagnosed patients showed.

The authors built TCR beta libraries using iRepertoire HTBI primers and Arm-PCR of CDR3 regions. TCRdb fed the multiplex PCR reads into MiXCR, producing one record per CDR3 protein. The sample has around 400,000 distinct CDR3 sequences, approximately 15% seen once. As regards this clonotype: Its target is not known.

Specified time point: newly diagnosed GD, antithyroid drugs for less than 3 months. From RNA extracted from PBMCs, the TCR library was made. A further study also used this sample, focusing on T cells in Graves' hyperthyroidism and ophthalmopathy. This second study says: During a first-round RT-PCR of the TCR CDR3, the HTBI primer set was used.

The source material was peripheral blood mononuclear cells (PBMCs), sampled at new diagnosis, from a patient treated with antithyroid drugs. The receptor was isolated from a woman in her thirties or forties with Graves disease.

The CDR3 region has the DNA TGTGCCAGCGGCTCAGGATTGGCGGGAGGCGGGGGGGAGCAGTTCTTC. Translating it yields CASGSGLAGGGGEQFF. The gene calls are TRBV5-4 and TRBJ2-1; TRBD2 agrees at 8 bases. This CDR3 spans 16 amino acids. Germline V gene lookup returns CDR1 SGHNT and CDR2 YYREEE (reference sequence). V was pared by 7 bases and J by 10 bases, with 19 bases of the junction left unmatched.